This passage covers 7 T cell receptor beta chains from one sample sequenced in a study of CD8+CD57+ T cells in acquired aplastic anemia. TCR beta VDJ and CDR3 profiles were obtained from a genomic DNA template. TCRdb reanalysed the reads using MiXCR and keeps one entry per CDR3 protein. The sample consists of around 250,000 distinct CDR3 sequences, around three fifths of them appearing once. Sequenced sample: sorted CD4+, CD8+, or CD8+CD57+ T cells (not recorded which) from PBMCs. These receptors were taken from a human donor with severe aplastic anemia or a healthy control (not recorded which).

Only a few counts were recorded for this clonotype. The CDR3 coding sequence is TGTGCCATCAGTGACGGGTCCCTCTCCTACGAGCAGTACTTC. This translates into CAISDGSLSYEQYF. This chain joins TRBV10-3 and TRBJ2-7; D is unresolved. Germline lookup yields CDR1 ENHRY and CDR2 SYGVKD. Trimming took 3 bases from V and 0 from J, leaving 9 bases between them. The length of the CDR3 is 14 residues.

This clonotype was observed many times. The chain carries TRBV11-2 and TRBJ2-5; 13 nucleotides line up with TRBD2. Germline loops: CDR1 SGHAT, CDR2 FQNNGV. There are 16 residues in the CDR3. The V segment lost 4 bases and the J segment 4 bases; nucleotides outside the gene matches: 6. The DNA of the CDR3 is TGTGCCAGCAGCTCAAGACTAGCGGGGGGCCCAGAGACCCAGTACTTC. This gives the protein CASSSRLAGGPETQYF.

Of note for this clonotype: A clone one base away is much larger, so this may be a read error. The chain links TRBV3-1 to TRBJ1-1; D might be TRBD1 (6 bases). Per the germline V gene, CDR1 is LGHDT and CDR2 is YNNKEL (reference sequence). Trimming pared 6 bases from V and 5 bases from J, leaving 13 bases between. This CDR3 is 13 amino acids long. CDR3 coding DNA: TGTGCCAGCAGGCCTACAGGGACGACTGAAGCTTTCTTT. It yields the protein CASRPTGTTEAFF.

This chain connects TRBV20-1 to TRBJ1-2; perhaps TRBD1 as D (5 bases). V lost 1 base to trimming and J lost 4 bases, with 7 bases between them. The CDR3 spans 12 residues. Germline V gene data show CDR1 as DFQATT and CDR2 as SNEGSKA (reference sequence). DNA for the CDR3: TGCAGTGCTAGAGGGGACTTCTATGGCTACACCTTC. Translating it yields CSARGDFYGYTF.

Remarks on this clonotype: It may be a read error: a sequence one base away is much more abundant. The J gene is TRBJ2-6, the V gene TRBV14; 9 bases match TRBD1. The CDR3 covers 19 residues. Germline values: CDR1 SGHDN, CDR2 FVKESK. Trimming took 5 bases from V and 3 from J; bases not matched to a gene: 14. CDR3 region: CASSRDWTGDIRGANVLTF. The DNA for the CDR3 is TGTGCCAGCAGCAGAGACTGGACAGGGGATATTCGTGGGGCCAACGTCCTGACTTTC. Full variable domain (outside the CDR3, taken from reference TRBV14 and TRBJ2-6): EAGVTQFPSHSVIEKGQTVTLRCDPISGHDNLYWYRRVMGKEIKFLLHFVKESKQDESGMPNNRFLAERTGGTYSTLKVQPAELEDSGVYFCASSRDWTGDIRGANVLTFGAGSRLTVL.

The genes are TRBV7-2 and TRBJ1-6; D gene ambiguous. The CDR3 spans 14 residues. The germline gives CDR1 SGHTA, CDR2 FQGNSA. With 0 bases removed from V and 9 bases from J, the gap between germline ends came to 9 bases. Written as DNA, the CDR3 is TGTGCCAGCAGCTTAGCGTGGCGAGCTTCACCCCTCCACTTT. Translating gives CASSLAWRASPLHF.

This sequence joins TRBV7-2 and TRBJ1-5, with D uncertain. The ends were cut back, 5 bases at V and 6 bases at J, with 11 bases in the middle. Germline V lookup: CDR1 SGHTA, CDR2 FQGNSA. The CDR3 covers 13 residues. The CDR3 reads CASSNDIGQPQHF. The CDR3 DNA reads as TGTGCCAGCAGCAACGACATAGGTCAGCCCCAGCATTTT.